This TCR beta chain appears in the sequencing data of a study of T cells after yellow fever vaccination. The study's findings and limits: Some clonotypes were seen in both the CD4 and the CD8 compartments. These made up a small share and likely arose from convergent recombination.

This clonotype appeared a few times. The antigen is undetermined. The CDR3 consists of 16 residues. The germline gives CDR1 SGHRS, CDR2 YFSETQ. The ends lost 0 bases at V and 2 bases at J; junction bases unmatched: 4. TCRdb itself ran the 5' RACE reads through MiXCR, one entry per CDR3 protein. The sample lists some 250,000 distinct CDR3 sequences; less than 9% were seen once. Sequencing used CD4+ T cells sorted from PBMCs, obtained 15 days after the yellow fever booster vaccination. This rearrangement joins TRBV5-1 to TRBJ2-1; 8 bases are shared with TRBD2. This TCR came from a man aged 25 to 45 who received the YFV17D yellow fever vaccine. CDR3 DNA: TGCGCCAGCAGCTTGGGGGGACTAGTCACCTACAATGAGCAGTTCTTC. This sequence encodes CASSLGGLVTYNEQFF.